At least ten counts were recorded for the clone carrying this T cell receptor (beta chain). The antigen is not known. The data are from a study of regulatory T cells in long-lasting Graves disease. iRepertoire HTBI primers and Arm-PCR of CDR3 regions built TCR beta libraries. TCRdb called the multiplex PCR reads again in MiXCR, with one record for every CDR3 protein. Of 400,000 to 500,000 distinct CDR3 sequences listed, approximately 15% are singletons. Notes on the study in general: Persistent Graves' patients had lower TCR diversity than newly diagnosed ones.

As for time point: newly diagnosed GD, antithyroid drugs for less than 3 months. PBMCs were the source of the RNA used for TCR sequencing. Germline CDR1 is MNHNS and CDR2 is SASEGT. Unmatched junction bases numbered 5, after V lost 5 bases and J lost 1 base. The CDR3 has 15 residues. These data are also associated with another study on T cells in Graves' hyperthyroidism and ophthalmopathy.

The rearrangement uses TRBV6-1 and TRBJ1-1; 9 bases are shared with TRBD1. The source material was peripheral blood mononuclear cells (PBMCs), sampled at new diagnosis, from a patient treated with antithyroid drugs. The source of this sequence is a woman aged 45-65 years with Graves disease. The CDR3 DNA is TGTGCCAGCAGTAGAAAGGGACAGGGGAACACTGAAGCTTTCTTT. As protein: CASSRKGQGNTEAFF.